What follows is one TCR beta chain and its context. Its antigen is still unknown. The sample comes from a study of T-cell reconstitution after alpha-beta-depleted transplantation in children. Study conclusions and caveats: Reportedly, alpha-beta T cells present about two months post-transplant originated from several hundred expanded clones of graft origin. The authors attributed T-cell counts and diversity one year after transplant mostly to newly produced T cells.

Preparation of the TCRbeta library involved a method that used unique molecular identifiers. Using its own MiXCR run on the PCR reads, TCRdb lists one record per CDR3 protein. The sample carries about 110,000 distinct CDR3 sequences, under 25% recorded once. The length of the CDR3 is 15 residues. Germline assignment: CDR1 LGHNT and CDR2 FRNRAP. Unmatched junction bases numbered 8, after V lost 4 bases and J lost 5 bases. The chain employs TRBV12-5 and TRBJ2-3; 8 nucleotides line up with TRBD2. The material sequenced was PBMCs, mostly from graft donor cells, taken 180 days after TCRalphabeta/CD19-depleted stem cell transplant. This receptor was taken from a male patient under 10 years old who had a stem cell transplant for chronic granulomatous disease, so the T cells may come from the graft donor. Here the CDR3 DNA reads TGTGCTAGTGGTTCCGGGCACGCGGGAGGAGATACGCAGTATTTT. Amino acid sequence: CASGSGHAGGDTQYF.